This T cell receptor beta chain was captured in a study of blood T cell repertoires in COVID-19. Background on the study: Donors in the United States, Italy and Spain gave samples during acute or convalescent COVID-19. The cDNA or gDNA used as material had been derived from T cells, B-cell-depleted T cells, or PBMCs.

Study processing details: Counts of nucleated cells, estimated from reference gene primer amplification, were obtained. Assay: immunoSEQ multiplex PCR; the TCRdb copy retains only in-frame clones and omits some. That table furnishes V, J and clone size, whereas the DNA furnished D and trimming. The sample has roughly 250,000 clones, around 90% seen once; the top ten hold about 7%. The CDR3 is 15 residues long. Trimming removed 4 bases from V and 1 base from J, with 13 bases in between. Germline values: CDR1 MNHNY, CDR2 SVGAGI (reference sequence). The clonotype was recovered from a man in his 60s who had recovered from COVID-19. J is TRBJ1-1 and V is TRBV6-6; possible D gene TRBD1, 6 bases. Sequencing was performed on peripheral blood. CDR3 nucleotides: TGTGCCAGCAGTTTCCCTTCGGACAGGAACACTGAAGCTTTCTTT. Amino acid sequence: CASSFPSDRNTEAFF.